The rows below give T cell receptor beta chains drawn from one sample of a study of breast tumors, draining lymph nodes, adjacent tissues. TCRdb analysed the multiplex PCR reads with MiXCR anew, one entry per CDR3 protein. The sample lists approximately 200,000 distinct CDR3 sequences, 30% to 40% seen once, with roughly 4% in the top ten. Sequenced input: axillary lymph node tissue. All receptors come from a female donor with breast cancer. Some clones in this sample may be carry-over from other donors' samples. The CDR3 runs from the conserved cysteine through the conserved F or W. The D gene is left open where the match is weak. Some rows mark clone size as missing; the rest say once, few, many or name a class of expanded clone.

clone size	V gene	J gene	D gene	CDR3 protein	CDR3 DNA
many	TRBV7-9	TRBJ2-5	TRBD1	CASSLAKGASETQYF	TGTGCCAGCAGCTTAGCGAAGGGGGCTTCGGAGACCCAGTACTTC
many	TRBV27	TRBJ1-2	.	CASSLRQGNGYTF	TGTGCCAGCAGTTTGAGGCAGGGAAATGGCTACACCTTC
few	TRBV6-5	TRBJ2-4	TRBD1	CASSYLGQKGSIQYF	TGTGCCAGCAGTTACCTGGGACAGAAGGGGAGCATTCAGTACTTC
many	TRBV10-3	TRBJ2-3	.	CAIRAGAGADTQYF	TGTGCCATCAGGGCCGGGGCGGGCGCAGATACGCAGTATTTT
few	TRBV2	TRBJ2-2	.	CASRDFGQGRDTGELFF	TGTGCCAGCAGAGATTTCGGCCAGGGTAGAGACACCGGGGAGCTGTTTTTT
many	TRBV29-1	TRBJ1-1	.	CSVVWDKGAEAFF	TGCAGCGTTGTGTGGGACAAGGGGGCTGAAGCTTTCTTT
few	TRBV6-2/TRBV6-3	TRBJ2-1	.	CASRMRNSYNEQFF	TGTGCCAGCAGGATGAGGAATTCCTACAATGAGCAGTTCTTC
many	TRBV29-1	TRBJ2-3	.	CSVGFTDTQYF	TGCAGCGTTGGCTTCACAGATACGCAGTATTTT
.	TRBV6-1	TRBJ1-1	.	CASSEATDHTEAFF	TGTGCCAGCAGTGAAGCGACGGACCACACTGAAGCTTTCTTT
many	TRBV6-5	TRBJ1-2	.	CASSPSTDYGYTF	TGTGCCAGCAGTCCATCGACAGACTATGGCTACACCTTC
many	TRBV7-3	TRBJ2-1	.	CAGRDKRDKAGSYNEQFF	TGTGCCGGACGAGACAAGCGGGACAAGGCTGGCTCCTACAATGAGCAGTTCTTC
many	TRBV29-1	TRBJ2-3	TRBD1	CSVGGGDRGDDTQYF	TGCAGCGTGGGGGGAGGGGACAGGGGCGACGATACGCAGTATTTT